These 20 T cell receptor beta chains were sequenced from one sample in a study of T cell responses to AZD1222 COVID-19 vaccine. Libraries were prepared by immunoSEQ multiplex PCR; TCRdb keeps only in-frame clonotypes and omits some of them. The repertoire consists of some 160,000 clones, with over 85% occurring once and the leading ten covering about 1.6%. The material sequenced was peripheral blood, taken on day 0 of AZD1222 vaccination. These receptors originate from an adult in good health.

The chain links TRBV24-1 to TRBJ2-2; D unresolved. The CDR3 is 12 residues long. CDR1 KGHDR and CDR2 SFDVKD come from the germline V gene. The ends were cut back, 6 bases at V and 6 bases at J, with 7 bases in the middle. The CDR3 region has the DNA TGTGCCACCAGTCACGGGCCCGGGGAGCTGTTTTTT. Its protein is CATSHGPGELFF.

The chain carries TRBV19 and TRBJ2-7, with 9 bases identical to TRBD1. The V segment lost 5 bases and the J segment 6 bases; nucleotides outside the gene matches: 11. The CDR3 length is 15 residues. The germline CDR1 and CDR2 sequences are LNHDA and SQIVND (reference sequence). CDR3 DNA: TGTGCCAGTAGTCCCAGGACAGGGGTCGGTTCCGAGCAGTACTTC. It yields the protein CASSPRTGVGSEQYF. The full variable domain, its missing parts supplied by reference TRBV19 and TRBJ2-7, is DGGITQSPKYLFRKEGQNVTLSCEQNLNHDAMYWYRQDPGQGLRLIYYSQIVNDFQKGDIAEGYSVSREKKESFPLTVTSAQKNPTAFYLCASSPRTGVGSEQYFGPGTRLTVT.

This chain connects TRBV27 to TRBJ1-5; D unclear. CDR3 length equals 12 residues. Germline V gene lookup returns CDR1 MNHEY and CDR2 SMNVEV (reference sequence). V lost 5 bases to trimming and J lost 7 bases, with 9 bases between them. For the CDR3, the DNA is TGTGCCAGCAGTCCTCGCGGACAGCCCCAGCATTTT. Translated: CASSPRGQPQHF.

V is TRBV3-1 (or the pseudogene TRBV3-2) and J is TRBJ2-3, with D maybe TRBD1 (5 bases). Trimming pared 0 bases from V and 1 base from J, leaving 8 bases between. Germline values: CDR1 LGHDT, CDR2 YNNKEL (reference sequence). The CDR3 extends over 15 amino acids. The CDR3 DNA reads TGTGCCAGCAGCCAAGAAGGGGTGGGCACAGATACGCAGTATTTT. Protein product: CASSQEGVGTDTQYF.

The CDR3 DNA follows: TGTGCCAGCTCACCGTTGGGGCGGGGAAGAACTGAAGCTTTCTTT. Its protein is CASSPLGRGRTEAFF. The chain joins TRBV18 to TRBJ1-1, with a weak D call TRBD1 (5 bases). Germline V gene data show CDR1 as KGHSH and CDR2 as LQKENI. The CDR3 runs to 15 residues. Trimming took off 3 bases at V and 5 bases at J, with 16 bases between the two ends. Filled out from reference TRBV18 and TRBJ1-1, the complete variable domain reads NAGVMQNPRHLVRRRGQEARLRCSPMKGHSHVYWYRQLPEEGLKFMVYLQKENIIDESGMPKERFSAEFPKEGPSILRIQQVVRGDSAAYFCASSPLGRGRTEAFFGQGTRLTVV.

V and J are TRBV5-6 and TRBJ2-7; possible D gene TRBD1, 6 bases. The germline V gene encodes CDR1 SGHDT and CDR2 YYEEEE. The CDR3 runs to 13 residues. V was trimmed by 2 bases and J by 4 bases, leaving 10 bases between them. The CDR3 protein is CASSLQGWYEQYF. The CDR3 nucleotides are TGTGCCAGCAGCTTACAGGGTTGGTACGAGCAGTACTTC.

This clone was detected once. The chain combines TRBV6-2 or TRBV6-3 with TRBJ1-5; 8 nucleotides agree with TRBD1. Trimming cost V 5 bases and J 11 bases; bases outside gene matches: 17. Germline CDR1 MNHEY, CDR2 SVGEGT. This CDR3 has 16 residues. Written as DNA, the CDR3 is TGTGCCAGCAGTCCGGGGACAGGTGGGATTGGTTGGGCCCAGCATTTT. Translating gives CASSPGTGGIGWAQHF.

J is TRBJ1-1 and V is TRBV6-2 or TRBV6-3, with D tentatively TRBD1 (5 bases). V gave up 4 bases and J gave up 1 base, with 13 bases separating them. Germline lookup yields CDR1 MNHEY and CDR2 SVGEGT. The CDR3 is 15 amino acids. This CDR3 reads CASSSLGRKNTEAFF. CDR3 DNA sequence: TGTGCCAGCAGTTCACTGGGACGTAAGAACACTGAAGCTTTCTTT.

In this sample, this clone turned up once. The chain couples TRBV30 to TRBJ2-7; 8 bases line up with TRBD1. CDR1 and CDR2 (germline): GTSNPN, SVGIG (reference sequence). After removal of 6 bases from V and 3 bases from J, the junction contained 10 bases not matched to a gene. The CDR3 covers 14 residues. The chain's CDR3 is CACHRQGMNYEQYF. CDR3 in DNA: TGTGCCTGCCACCGACAGGGGATGAACTACGAGCAGTACTTC. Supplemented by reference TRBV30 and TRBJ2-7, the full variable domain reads SQTIHQWPATLVQPVGSPLSLECTVEGTSNPNLYWYRQAAGRGLQLLFYSVGIGQISSEVPQNLSASRPQDRQFILSSKKLLLSDSGFYLCACHRQGMNYEQYFGPGTRLTVT.

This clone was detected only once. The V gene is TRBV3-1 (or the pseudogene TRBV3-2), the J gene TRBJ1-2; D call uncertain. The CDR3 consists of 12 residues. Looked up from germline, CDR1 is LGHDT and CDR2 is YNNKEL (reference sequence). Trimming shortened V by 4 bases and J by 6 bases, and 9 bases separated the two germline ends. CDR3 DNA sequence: TGTGCCAGCAGCCCCCGCGGGCATGGCTACACCTTC. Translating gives CASSPRGHGYTF.

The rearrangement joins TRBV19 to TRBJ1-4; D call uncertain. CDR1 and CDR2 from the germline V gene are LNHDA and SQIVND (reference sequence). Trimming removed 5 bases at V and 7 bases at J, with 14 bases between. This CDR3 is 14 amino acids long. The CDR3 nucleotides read TGTGCCAGTAGTGACGGGGTAGGAGGTGAAAAACTGTTTTTT. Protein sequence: CASSDGVGGEKLFF.

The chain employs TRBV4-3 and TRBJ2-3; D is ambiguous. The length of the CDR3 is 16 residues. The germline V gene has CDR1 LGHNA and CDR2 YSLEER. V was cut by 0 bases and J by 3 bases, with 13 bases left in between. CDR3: CASSQDGPVTTDTQYF. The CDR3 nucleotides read TGCGCCAGCAGCCAAGATGGGCCAGTTACGACAGATACGCAGTATTTT.

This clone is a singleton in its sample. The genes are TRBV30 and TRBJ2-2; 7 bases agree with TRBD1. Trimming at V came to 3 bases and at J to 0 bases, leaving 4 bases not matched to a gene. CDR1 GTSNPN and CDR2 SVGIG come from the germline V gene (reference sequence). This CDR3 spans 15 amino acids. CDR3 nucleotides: TGTGCCTGGAGCTGGGACAGTGCGAACACCGGGGAGCTGTTTTTT. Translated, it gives CAWSWDSANTGELFF.

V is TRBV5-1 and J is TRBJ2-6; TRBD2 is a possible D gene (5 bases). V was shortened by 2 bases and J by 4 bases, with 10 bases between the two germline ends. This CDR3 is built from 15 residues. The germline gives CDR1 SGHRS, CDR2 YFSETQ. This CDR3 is CASSFGDVGANVLTF. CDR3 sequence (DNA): TGCGCCAGCAGCTTCGGGGATGTAGGGGCCAACGTCCTGACTTTC.

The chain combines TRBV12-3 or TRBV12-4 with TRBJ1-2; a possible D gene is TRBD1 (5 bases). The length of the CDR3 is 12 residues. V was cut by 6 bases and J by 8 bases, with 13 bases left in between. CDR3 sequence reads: CASRAGGGGYTF. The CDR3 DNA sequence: TGTGCCAGCAGAGCCGGGGGAGGAGGCTACACCTTC.

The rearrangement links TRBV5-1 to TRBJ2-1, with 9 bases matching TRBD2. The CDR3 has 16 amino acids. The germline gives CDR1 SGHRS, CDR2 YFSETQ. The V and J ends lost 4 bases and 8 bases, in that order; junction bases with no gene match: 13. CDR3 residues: CASSLLPGTSSHEQFF. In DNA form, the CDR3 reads TGCGCCAGCAGCCTGCTTCCCGGGACTAGCTCTCATGAGCAGTTCTTC.

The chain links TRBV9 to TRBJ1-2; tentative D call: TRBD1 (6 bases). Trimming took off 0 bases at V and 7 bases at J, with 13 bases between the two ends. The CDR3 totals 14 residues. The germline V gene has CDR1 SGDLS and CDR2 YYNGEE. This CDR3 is CASSVEEGGFGYTF. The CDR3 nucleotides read TGTGCCAGCAGCGTAGAAGAAGGGGGGTTTGGCTACACCTTC.

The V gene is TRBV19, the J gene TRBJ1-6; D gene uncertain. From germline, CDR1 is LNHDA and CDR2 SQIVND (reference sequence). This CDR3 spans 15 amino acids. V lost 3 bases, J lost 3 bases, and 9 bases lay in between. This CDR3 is CASSMGVNYNSPLHF. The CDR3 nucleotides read TGTGCCAGTAGTATGGGAGTTAACTATAATTCACCCCTCCACTTT. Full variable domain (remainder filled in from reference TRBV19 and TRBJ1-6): DGGITQSPKYLFRKEGQNVTLSCEQNLNHDAMYWYRQDPGQGLRLIYYSQIVNDFQKGDIAEGYSVSREKKESFPLTVTSAQKNPTAFYLCASSMGVNYNSPLHFGNGTRLTVT.

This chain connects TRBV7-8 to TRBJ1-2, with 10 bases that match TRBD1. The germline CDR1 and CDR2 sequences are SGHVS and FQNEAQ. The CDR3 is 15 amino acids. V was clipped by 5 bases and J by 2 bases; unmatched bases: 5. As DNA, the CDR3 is TGTGCCAGCAGCCAAAGGGGACAGGGGAACTATGGCTACACCTTC. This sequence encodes CASSQRGQGNYGYTF.

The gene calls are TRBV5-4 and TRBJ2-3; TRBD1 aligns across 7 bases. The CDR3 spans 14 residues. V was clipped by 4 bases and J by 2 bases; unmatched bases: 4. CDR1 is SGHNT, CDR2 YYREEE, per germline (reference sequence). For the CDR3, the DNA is TGTGCCAGCAGCGCCGACAGGGCCACAGATACGCAGTATTTT. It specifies CASSADRATDTQYF. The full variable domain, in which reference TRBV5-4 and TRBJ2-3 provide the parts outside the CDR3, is ETGVTQSPTHLIKTRGQQVTLRCSSQSGHNTVSWYQQALGQGPQFIFQYYREEENGRGNFPPRFSGLQFPNYSSELNVNALELDDSALYLCASSADRATDTQYFGPGTRLTVL.